Listed here are 19 T cell receptor beta chains from one sample, sequenced in a study of T cells expressing NK-cell markers (dated by TCRdb to the early 2020s). The protocol used for the library was 5' RACE. The instrument given in TCRdb is Illumina HiSeq 2000. TCRdb reprocessed the reads into one record per CDR3 protein sequence, lacking DNA. For this sample, the table gives 440,000 or so distinct CDR3 sequences. The ten largest clones add up to about 7.3% of the sample. The sample comprised blood T cells: a sorted CD56 or NKG2C T cell subset, CD4+ or CD8+ T cells, or bulk PBMC T cells (not recorded which). The source is a woman between 18 and 70 years old in good health.

The V gene is TRBV19, the J gene TRBJ2-5; as DNA is missing, the TRBD2 call by TCRdb cannot be tested. This CDR3 has 12 amino acids. Germline V gives CDR1 LNHDA, CDR2 SQIVND (reference sequence). The CDR3 reads CATSEGQETQYF.

The V and J genes are TRBV28 and TRBJ2-2; TCRdb's D call, TRBD2, is unchecked because there is no DNA. This CDR3 spans 15 amino acids. Germline loops: CDR1 MDHEN, CDR2 SYDVKM. CDR3 amino acids: CASTKLAGLAGELFF.

J is TRBJ2-5 and V is TRBV7-7; the TCRdb call, TRBD1, lacks DNA for checking. CDR3 size: 14 residues. Germline V gives CDR1 SSHAT, CDR2 FNYEAQ (reference sequence). The CDR3 loop reads CASSSDRGEETQYF.

The chain links TRBV29-1 to TRBJ1-1. Per germline, CDR1 SQVTM and CDR2 ANQGSEA. CDR3 size: 12 residues. The CDR3: CSVGISLSGAFF. The variable domain in full, completed from reference TRBV29-1 and TRBJ1-1, reads SAVISQKPSRDICQRGTSLTIQCQVDSQVTMMFWYRQQPGQSLTLIATANQGSEATYESGFVIDKFPISRPNLTFSTLTVSNMSPEDSSIYLCSVGISLSGAFFGQGTRLTVV.

J is TRBJ2-6 and V is TRBV12-3 or TRBV12-4; TCRdb returns TRBD2, unconfirmable since there is no DNA. CDR3 length equals 18 residues. CDR3 amino acids: CASTTWRVGLSGANVLTF.

The gene calls are TRBV4-3 and TRBJ2-2. The CDR3 spans 17 residues. Germline CDR1 and CDR2: LGHNA and YSLEER. The chain's CDR3 is CASSQDSGRANTGELFF.

The chain recombines TRBV18 with TRBJ1-2; TCRdb's D gene call, TRBD1, goes unchecked for lack of DNA. The germline V gene has CDR1 KGHSH and CDR2 LQKENI. CDR3 length: 15 amino acids. The chain's CDR3 is CASSPPSGANYGYTF. Combining the CDR3 with reference TRBV18 and TRBJ1-2 gives the whole variable domain NAGVMQNPRHLVRRRGQEARLRCSPMKGHSHVYWYRQLPEEGLKFMVYLQKENIIDESGMPKERFSAEFPKEGPSILRIQQVVRGDSAAYFCASSPPSGANYGYTFGSGTRLTVV.

The chain's CDR3 is CSVEGGSGSSYNEQFF. The chain joins TRBV29-1 to TRBJ2-1; TCRdb picks TRBD2, but there is no DNA to check that call. Per the germline V gene, CDR1 is SQVTM and CDR2 is ANQGSEA. The CDR3 sequence is 16 residues long.

The gene calls are TRBV28 and TRBJ1-3; the D gene TCRdb calls, TRBD1, cannot be checked with no DNA. Germline V lookup: CDR1 MDHEN, CDR2 SYDVKM. CDR3 length: 14 residues. The CDR3 region is CASTGQDVGNTIYF.

J is TRBJ2-1 and V is TRBV7-2; TCRdb indicates TRBD1, and absent DNA this call remains unverified. This CDR3 region has 15 residues. Germline CDR1 is SGHTA and CDR2 is FQGNSA. The CDR3 is CASSQRGQGNNEQFF.

The chain has TRBV25-1 and TRBJ2-5. This CDR3 region has 14 residues. Germline-derived CDR1 and CDR2 are MGHDK and SYGVNS. Here the CDR3 reads CASSELDGQETQYF. Looking up the rest from reference TRBV25-1 and TRBJ2-5 gives the full variable domain: EADIYQTPRYLVIGTGKKITLECSQTMGHDKMYWYQQDPGMELHLIHYSYGVNSTEKGDLSSESTVSRIRTEHFPLTLESARPSHTSQYLCASSELDGQETQYFGPGTRLLVL.

The chain recombines TRBV20-1 with TRBJ2-7. CDR3 length: 14 residues. Germline-derived CDR1 and CDR2 are DFQATT and SNEGSKA (reference sequence). CDR3 sequence reads: CSASMRGSSYEQYF.

The chain couples TRBV12-3 or TRBV12-4 to TRBJ2-6. The CDR3 totals 13 residues. CDR3: CASSESGANVLTF.

The chain uses TRBV6-1 and TRBJ2-4. In germline, CDR1 is MNHNS, CDR2 SASEGT. The CDR3 is 12 residues long. The CDR3 loop is CASSGSLNIQYF.

The chain employs TRBV7-3 and TRBJ2-1; TCRdb selects TRBD2, and the lack of DNA leaves this call unchecked. The CDR3 consists of 15 residues. Germline V gives CDR1 SGHTA, CDR2 FQGTGA. The CDR3 protein is CASSLTGLAGGEQFF. Full variable domain (remainder filled in from reference TRBV7-3 and TRBJ2-1): GAGVSQTPSNKVTEKGKYVELRCDPISGHTALYWYRQSLGQGPEFLIYFQGTGAADDSGLPNDRFFAVRPEGSVSTLKIQRTERGDSAVYLCASSLTGLAGGEQFFGPGTRLTVL.

CDR3 loop: CASSFGSTVGTGELFF. The rearrangement links TRBV7-2 to TRBJ2-2; lacking DNA, the TRBD1 call made by TCRdb goes unchecked. Germline V lookup: CDR1 SGHTA, CDR2 FQGNSA. CDR3 length: 16 residues.

The chain is built from TRBV19 and TRBJ2-1; the TCRdb call, TRBD1, lacks DNA for checking. Per germline, CDR1 LNHDA and CDR2 SQIVND (reference sequence). CDR3 size: 15 residues. The CDR3: CASSMGQGDYNEQFF.

The chain recombines TRBV6-6 with TRBJ2-4; TCRdb selects TRBD1, and the lack of DNA leaves this call unchecked. The germline V gene has CDR1 MNHNY and CDR2 SVGAGI (reference sequence). The CDR3 length is 13 residues. The CDR3: CASRTGDKNIQYF.

This chain connects TRBV14 to TRBJ2-2; no DNA is available, so the TRBD2 call from TCRdb remains unchecked. The germline CDR1 and CDR2 sequences are SGHDN and FVKESK. The CDR3 is 15 residues long. CDR3 in amino acids: CASSPMRREAGELFF.